This T cell receptor beta chain was identified in a study of cytomegalovirus exposure and HLA in healthy donors. Study in general: Ancestry clustering placed around 81% of several hundred genotyped donors in the Caucasian-associated cluster. Study results and limitations: Rarity characterized most TCR sequences, yet some public TCRs appeared in many donors. 164 TCR beta chains were listed as cytomegalovirus-associated.

This clone was detected only a few times. The antigen is not known. This CDR3 is 14 amino acids long. V shed 6 bases, J shed 4 bases, and the junction held 0 bases outside the gene matches. Per the germline V gene, CDR1 is SEHNR and CDR2 is FQNEAQ (reference sequence). The PCR employed 60 Vbeta primers together with 13 Jbeta primers. The assay was immunoSEQ multiplex PCR, and TCRdb's table has in-frame clones only and misses some. The repertoire holds around 140,000 clones, with approximately 82% as singletons. J is TRBJ2-1 and V is TRBV7-9, with 13 bases lining up with TRBD2. The sample consisted of PBMCs. This clonotype was sampled from a man between 18 and 29 years old in good health and CMV-seropositive. CDR3 nucleotides: TGTGCCAGCAGACTAGCGGGAGGGTACAATGAGCAGTTCTTC. Translating gives CASRLAGGYNEQFF.